These 15 T cell receptor beta chains originate from one sample sequenced in a study of T-cell memory formation after mild COVID-19 (dated by TCRdb to the early 2020s). Receptor libraries were prepared by 5' RACE. Sequencing used an Illumina NovaSeq 6000. Using fastp at Q25 and MiXCR, TCRdb reprocessed the public reads and kept productive beta chains. Duplicate CDR3 protein sequences are folded into a single record with the most common DNA and genes. The sample includes roughly 150,000 distinct CDR3 sequences, with 10% to 15% observed a single time. The ten largest clones add up to 3% to 4% of the sample. Sequenced sample: PBMCs or a T cell subset sorted from them (not recorded which). These receptors all come from a man between 18 and 29 years old who had mild COVID-19 (a few samples of this study predate the infection). The sample titles of this study are shuffled in the database, so cell type and time point are left out; the donor was told from shared clones.

This clonotype was seen more than once but under ten times. This chain joins TRBV5-5 and TRBJ2-7; 7 nucleotides align to TRBD2. The CDR3 has 13 residues. V was pared by 8 bases and J by 6 bases, with 11 bases of the junction left unmatched. Germline V gives CDR1 SGHKS, CDR2 YYEKEE (reference sequence). The CDR3 reads CASSLEGRGEQYV. The DNA of the CDR3 is TGTGCCAGTTCTCTCGAAGGGAGGGGCGAGCAGTACGTC.

J is TRBJ2-3 and V is TRBV27; D uncertain. Germline CDR1 is MNHEY and CDR2 is SMNVEV (reference sequence). There are 11 residues in the CDR3. Trimming pared 6 bases from V and 3 bases from J, leaving 4 bases between. This CDR3 is CASSNTDTQYF. CDR3 in DNA: TGTGCCAGCAGCAATACAGATACGCAGTATTTT.

This clonotype was detected a few times. This chain uses TRBV5-1 with TRBJ2-2; a possible D gene is TRBD2 (6 bases). Trimming took off 5 bases at V and 4 bases at J, with 12 bases between the two ends. The germline V gene encodes CDR1 SGHRS and CDR2 YFSETQ. This CDR3 contains 14 residues. CDR3 nucleotide sequence: TGCGCCAGCAGGACCGGGACTCTCACCGGGGAGCTGTTTTTT. It specifies CASRTGTLTGELFF. Filled out from reference TRBV5-1 and TRBJ2-2, the complete variable domain reads KAGVTQTPRYLIKTRGQQVTLSCSPISGHRSVSWYQQTPGQGLQFLFEYFSETQRNKGNFPGRFSGRQFSNSRSEMNVSTLELGDSALYLCASRTGTLTGELFFGEGSRLTVL.

The chain combines TRBV7-2 with TRBJ1-2, with a weak D call TRBD1 (6 bases). Germline V gene data show CDR1 as SGHTA and CDR2 as FQGNSA. This CDR3 has 13 residues. V was clipped by 7 bases and J by 5 bases, with 14 bases between them. Written as DNA, the CDR3 is TGTGCCAGCACGGGGGGCTCGCCTTATGGCTACACCTTC. Protein sequence: CASTGGSPYGYTF.

V gene TRBV7-9 combines with J gene TRBJ1-5; D not resolved. Between the trimmed V and J ends, which lost 2 bases and 4 bases, there was a span of 15 bases. The CDR3 length is 16 residues. CDR1 SEHNR and CDR2 FQNEAQ come from the germline V gene (reference sequence). CDR3 in amino acids: CASSLTDTLSNQPQHF. In nucleotides, the CDR3 is TGTGCCAGCAGCTTAACTGACACTCTAAGTAATCAGCCCCAGCATTTT. Complete variable domain (other parts from reference TRBV7-9 and TRBJ1-5): DTGVSQNPRHKITKRGQNVTFRCDPISEHNRLYWYRQTLGQGPEFLTYFQNEAQLEKSRLLSDRFSAERPKGSFSTLEIQRTEQGDSAMYLCASSLTDTLSNQPQHFGDGTRLSIL.

This clonotype has ten or more counts. The genes are TRBV7-2 and TRBJ1-2; 11 bases match TRBD1. Trimming cost V 5 bases and J 5 bases; bases outside gene matches: 7. Germline-derived CDR1 and CDR2 are SGHTA and FQGNSA. CDR3 length equals 15 residues. CDR3 in amino acids: CASSRPGQGVYGYTF. CDR3 DNA sequence: TGTGCCAGCAGCCGTCCGGGACAGGGGGTATATGGCTACACCTTC.

This clonotype was seen only a few times. The CDR3 reads CASSGAKETQYF. CDR3 bases: TGTGCCAGCTCGGGAGCAAAAGAGACCCAGTACTTC. The V and J genes are TRBV18 and TRBJ2-5, with D perhaps TRBD2 (5 bases). This CDR3 is 12 amino acids long. V lost 6 bases and J 3 bases, leaving 8 bases between the germline ends. The germline V gene has CDR1 KGHSH and CDR2 LQKENI.

This chain joins TRBV28 and TRBJ1-6; 7 bases agree with TRBD1. V lost 6 bases and J lost 8; bases outside the gene matches: 1. CDR1 is MDHEN, CDR2 SYDVKM, per germline. The CDR3 is made up of 12 amino acids. The CDR3 region has the DNA TGTGCCAGCAGGCAGGGGGATTCACCCCTCCACTTT. It codes for CASRQGDSPLHF.

The chain employs TRBV20-1 and TRBJ2-5; D is perhaps TRBD2 (7 bases). Germline loops: CDR1 DFQATT, CDR2 SNEGSKA (reference sequence). V was pared by 6 bases and J by 7 bases, with 18 bases between. The length of the CDR3 is 13 residues. This CDR3 is CSAVGGPSGTQYF. As DNA, the CDR3 is TGCAGTGCGGTCGGGGGGCCCTCGGGGACCCAGTACTTC.

This clonotype has only a few counts. The rearrangement links TRBV7-2 to TRBJ2-7, with 9 positions matching TRBD1. Per germline, CDR1 SGHTA and CDR2 FQGNSA. Trimming removed 5 bases from V and 4 bases from J; junction bases left unmatched: 9. This CDR3 region has 15 residues. The CDR3 protein is CASSPSSGTGYEQYF. CDR3 nucleotides: TGTGCCAGCAGCCCCTCGTCCGGGACAGGGTACGAGCAGTACTTC.

This clonotype was detected many times. J is TRBJ1-2 and V is TRBV7-9; D unclear. The V and J ends lost 1 base and 1 base respectively, with 4 bases between them. The CDR3 is 13 amino acids. The germline V gene has CDR1 SEHNR and CDR2 FQNEAQ (reference sequence). The CDR3: CASSLGVNYGYTF. CDR3 in DNA: TGTGCCAGCAGCTTAGGGGTTAACTATGGCTACACCTTC.

This clonotype was recorded at least ten times. The V and J genes are TRBV5-1 and TRBJ2-2; D perhaps matches TRBD2 (6 bases). Trimming shortened V by 1 base and J by 10 bases, and 8 bases separated the two germline ends. The germline V gene has CDR1 SGHRS and CDR2 YFSETQ. The CDR3 extends over 12 amino acids. The CDR3 DNA follows: TGCGCCAGCAGCTTGACTAGCCCGGAGCTGTTTTTT. This codes for CASSLTSPELFF. The full variable domain, in which reference TRBV5-1 and TRBJ2-2 provide the parts outside the CDR3, is KAGVTQTPRYLIKTRGQQVTLSCSPISGHRSVSWYQQTPGQGLQFLFEYFSETQRNKGNFPGRFSGRQFSNSRSEMNVSTLELGDSALYLCASSLTSPELFFGEGSRLTVL.

The table lists this clonotype with many counts. The rearrangement links TRBV5-1 to TRBJ2-5; 11 bases agree with TRBD2. J gave up 4 bases and V 1 base, and 0 bases lay outside the gene matches. Germline values: CDR1 SGHRS, CDR2 YFSETQ. The CDR3 runs 14 residues. In DNA, the CDR3 is TGCGCCAGCAGCTTGACTAGCGGGGGAGAGACCCAGTACTTC. Translation: CASSLTSGGETQYF.

This clonotype was detected only a few times. The CDR3 nucleotides read TGTGCCAGCAGCCAGGGGGGGCCGTACAATGAGCAGTTCTTC. This encodes CASSQGGPYNEQFF. The rearrangement links TRBV3-1 to TRBJ2-1, with TRBD2 as a possible D gene (7 bases). Germline lookup yields CDR1 LGHDT and CDR2 YNNKEL (reference sequence). The V end lost 3 bases, the J end lost 4 bases, and 10 bases lay between the germline ends. The CDR3 runs to 14 residues.

In its sample, this clonotype was seen a few times. The rearrangement uses TRBV7-2 and TRBJ2-7; D is perhaps TRBD2 (7 bases). CDR1 SGHTA and CDR2 FQGNSA come from the germline V gene. The CDR3 runs to 13 residues. Deletions cut 2 bases from V and 6 bases from J, with 11 bases between. The CDR3 bases are TGTGCCAGCAGCTTAAAGGGGGGGGCCGAGCAGTACGTC. Translated, it gives CASSLKGGAEQYV.